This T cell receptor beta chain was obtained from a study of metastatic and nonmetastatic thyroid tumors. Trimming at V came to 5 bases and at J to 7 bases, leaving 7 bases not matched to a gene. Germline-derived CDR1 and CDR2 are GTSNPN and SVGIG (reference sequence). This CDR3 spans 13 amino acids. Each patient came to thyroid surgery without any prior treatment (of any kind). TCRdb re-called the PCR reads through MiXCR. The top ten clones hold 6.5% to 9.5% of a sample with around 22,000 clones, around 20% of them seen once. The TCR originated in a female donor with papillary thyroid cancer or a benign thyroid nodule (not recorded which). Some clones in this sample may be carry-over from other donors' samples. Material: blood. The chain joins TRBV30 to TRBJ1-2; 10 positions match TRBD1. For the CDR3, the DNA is TGTGCCTGGTGGGACAGGGGTAGTTTTGGCTACACCTTC. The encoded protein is CAWWDRGSFGYTF.